Each of the 22 T cell receptor beta chains below was sequenced from the same sample in a study of shared clonotypes between healthy human individuals. Only in-frame clones appear in the TCRdb table, and some are missing; sequencing was by immunoSEQ multiplex PCR. The data contain some 1,100,000 clones, about 80% of them singletons. Sequenced: memory CD4+ T cells from PBMCs. As to subset: CD45RA-negative fraction. These TCRs come from a man younger than 30 in good health. Some clones in this sample may be carry-over from other donors' samples.

The chain couples TRBV28 to TRBJ2-7; TRBD2 aligns across 7 bases. V dropped 2 bases and J dropped 1; count of bases not matched to a gene: 2. Germline V lookup: CDR1 MDHEN, CDR2 SYDVKM. This CDR3 comprises 14 residues. The CDR3 DNA reads as TGTGCCAGCAGTTTACTAGCGGCTTCCTACGAGCAGTACTTC. It encodes CASSLLAASYEQYF.

The chain combines TRBV29-1 with TRBJ1-2; D gene unclear. Germline V CDR1 and CDR2: SQVTM, ANQGSEA. The CDR3 length is 12 residues. Trimming left V 4 bases short and J 8 bases short, with 14 bases between. DNA for the CDR3: TGCAGCGTTGTCGCACGAACAACAGGCTACACCTTC. It encodes CSVVARTTGYTF. The complete variable domain, with remaining parts taken from reference TRBV29-1 and TRBJ1-2, reads SAVISQKPSRDICQRGTSLTIQCQVDSQVTMMFWYRQQPGQSLTLIATANQGSEATYESGFVIDKFPISRPNLTFSTLTVSNMSPEDSSIYLCSVVARTTGYTFGSGTRLTVV.

The chain links TRBV5-6 to TRBJ1-5; D might be TRBD1 (6 bases). Germline V lookup: CDR1 SGHDT, CDR2 YYEEEE. V lost 1 base and J lost 7, with 12 bases in between. The CDR3 totals 14 residues. CDR3 loop: CASSLFGGQQPQHF. The DNA for the CDR3 is TGTGCCAGCAGCTTGTTCGGGGGACAACAGCCCCAGCATTTT.

The chain combines TRBV4-3 with TRBJ2-2; D gene uncertain. The V end was cut by 4 bases, the J end by 2 bases, with 8 bases between. The germline gives CDR1 LGHNA, CDR2 YSLEER. This CDR3 region has 14 residues. As DNA, the CDR3 is TGCGCCAGCAGCCTGACGGCCAACACCGGGGAGCTGTTTTTT. This gives the protein CASSLTANTGELFF.

This chain connects TRBV11-2 to TRBJ2-7; D not certain. The CDR3 covers 13 residues. Trimming left V 5 bases short and J 2 bases short, with 10 bases between. In germline, CDR1 is SGHAT, CDR2 FQNNGV. CDR3 nucleotides: TGTGCCAGCAGCAAGGACGTAGCCTACGAGCAGTACTTC. This gives the protein CASSKDVAYEQYF.

V is TRBV5-6 and J is TRBJ2-7; 8 nucleotides agree with TRBD1. Looked up from germline, CDR1 is SGHDT and CDR2 is YYEEEE. Trimming at V came to 2 bases and at J to 13 bases, leaving 11 bases not matched to a gene. This CDR3 region has 13 residues. CDR3 in amino acids: CASSLPPGGVSYF. CDR3 in DNA: TGTGCCAGCAGCTTACCTCCAGGGGGCGTATCTTACTTC.

The V gene is TRBV9, the J gene TRBJ1-6; 8 nucleotides line up with TRBD1. After removal of 5 bases from V and 7 bases from J, the junction contained 2 bases not matched to a gene. The CDR3 is 13 residues long. The V gene's germline CDR1 is SGDLS and CDR2 YYNGEE. In DNA form, the CDR3 reads TGTGCCAGCAGAGGACAGGGAAATTCACCCCTCCACTTT. Translating it yields CASRGQGNSPLHF.

The chain employs TRBV28 and TRBJ1-5; TRBD1 agrees at 9 bases. Germline V gene data show CDR1 as MDHEN and CDR2 as SYDVKM. The CDR3 is 17 residues long. Trimming took 3 bases from V and 0 from J; bases not matched to a gene: 6. CDR3 DNA sequence: TGTGCCAGCAGTTTCCTCGGGACAGGGCTTAGCAATCAGCCCCAGCATTTT. Its protein product is CASSFLGTGLSNQPQHF.

The CDR3, as DNA: TGTGCCTGGAGGAGACAGGGGGCTATGGACGAGCAGTACTTC. This sequence encodes CAWRRQGAMDEQYF. This rearrangement joins TRBV30 to TRBJ2-7, with 10 bases that match TRBD1. CDR1 and CDR2 from the germline V gene are GTSNPN and SVGIG (reference sequence). J lost 5 bases, V lost 3 bases, and 7 bases had no gene match. The CDR3 covers 14 residues. The whole variable domain, remainder taken from reference TRBV30 and TRBJ2-7, is SQTIHQWPATLVQPVGSPLSLECTVEGTSNPNLYWYRQAAGRGLQLLFYSVGIGQISSEVPQNLSASRPQDRQFILSSKKLLLSDSGFYLCAWRRQGAMDEQYFGPGTRLTVT.

The sample holds one count of this clone. The chain is built from TRBV5-1 and TRBJ2-3, with 12 bases matching TRBD1. V was clipped by 4 bases and J by 6 bases; unmatched bases: 12. Looked up from germline, CDR1 is SGHRS and CDR2 is YFSETQ. This CDR3 contains 17 residues. CDR3 region: CASSILSGTGGGDTQYF. The CDR3 nucleotides read TGCGCCAGCAGCATACTATCCGGGACAGGGGGCGGGGATACGCAGTATTTT.

This clone was counted once. This rearrangement joins TRBV7-9 to TRBJ1-5; possibly TRBD1 for D (5 bases). CDR1 is SEHNR, CDR2 FQNEAQ, per germline (reference sequence). CDR3 size: 16 residues. Trimming left V 1 base short and J 5 bases short, with 15 bases between. This chain's CDR3 is CASSLGAGSIHQPQHF. The CDR3 DNA is TGTGCCAGCAGCTTAGGGGCAGGGTCAATTCATCAGCCCCAGCATTTT. The whole variable domain, remainder taken from reference TRBV7-9 and TRBJ1-5, is DTGVSQNPRHKITKRGQNVTFRCDPISEHNRLYWYRQTLGQGPEFLTYFQNEAQLEKSRLLSDRFSAERPKGSFSTLEIQRTEQGDSAMYLCASSLGAGSIHQPQHFGDGTRLSIL.

In DNA form, the CDR3 reads TGTGCCAGCAGTTACTCCCCACAGGGGACAGTGGAGACCCAGTACTTC. Protein product: CASSYSPQGTVETQYF. This chain uses TRBV6-5 with TRBJ2-5, with TRBD1 matching 7 bases. Germline V gene lookup returns CDR1 MNHEY and CDR2 SVGAGI. The CDR3 totals 16 residues. The V segment lost 0 bases and the J segment 5 bases; nucleotides outside the gene matches: 9.

This clone was observed a handful of times. The chain uses TRBV5-6 and TRBJ1-2, with 7 nucleotides matching TRBD1. V gave up 5 bases and J gave up 8 bases; unmatched junction bases: 12. Looked up from germline, CDR1 is SGHDT and CDR2 is YYEEEE. The CDR3 has 14 amino acids. The CDR3 protein is CASSTRGRGLGYTF. The DNA for the CDR3 is TGTGCCAGCAGTACCCGAGGGAGGGGGCTAGGCTACACCTTC.

This clone was seen more than once but under ten times. This chain connects TRBV5-4 to TRBJ2-1; 7 positions match TRBD2. From germline, CDR1 is SGHNT and CDR2 YYREEE (reference sequence). Trimming at V came to 2 bases and at J to 5 bases, leaving 7 bases not matched to a gene. This CDR3 has 15 residues. As DNA, the CDR3 is TGTGCCAGCAGCTTAGGGCTAGCGGTTGACAATGAGCAGTTCTTC. This codes for CASSLGLAVDNEQFF.

The J gene is TRBJ1-2, the V gene TRBV30; D remains unclear. Germline-derived CDR1 and CDR2 are GTSNPN and SVGIG (reference sequence). The CDR3 is made up of 13 amino acids. V was trimmed by 1 base and J by 2 bases, leaving 8 bases between them. CDR3 in DNA: TGTGCCTGGAGTGGTCCAGCAAACTATGGCTACACCTTC. Its protein product is CAWSGPANYGYTF.

In regard to this clone: At one end the junction does not follow the germline gene, possibly because of a read error. The sample has other DNA sequences that encode this CDR3 too. The chain uses TRBV25-1 and TRBJ1-2; D call uncertain. CDR3 size: 12 residues. CDR1 MGHDK and CDR2 SYGVNS come from the germline V gene. The CDR3 DNA follows: TGTGCCAGCAGTGCAGGTGACTACGGCTACACCTTC. Amino acid sequence: CASSAGDYGYTF.

Comments on this clone: The sample carries other DNA sequences with the same CDR3. V is TRBV20-1 and J is TRBJ2-2, with D hard to call. CDR1 and CDR2 from the germline V gene are DFQATT and SNEGSKA (reference sequence). Deletions cut 6 bases from V and 5 bases from J, with 7 bases between. This CDR3 contains 11 residues. The CDR3 region is CSASGTGELFF. Written as DNA, the CDR3 is TGCAGTGCGTCCGGAACCGGGGAGCTGTTTTTT.

In its sample, this clone was seen a few times. The V and J genes are TRBV6-1 and TRBJ1-4; D gene ambiguous. Germline V gene data show CDR1 as MNHNS and CDR2 as SASEGT. Trimming stripped 9 bases from V and 4 bases from J, with 12 bases between. The CDR3 loop spans 13 amino acids. CDR3 DNA sequence: TGTGCCAGTCGGGAACAGAGTAATGAAAAACTGTTTTTT. The encoded protein is CASREQSNEKLFF.

This chain uses TRBV28 with TRBJ2-3; TRBD1 matches at 8 bases. Germline lookup yields CDR1 MDHEN and CDR2 SYDVKM. Trimming removed 5 bases from V and 6 bases from J; junction bases left unmatched: 7. CDR3 length: 14 residues. The CDR3 DNA sequence: TGTGCCAGCAGTCCCGGACAGGGATCTGATACGCAGTATTTT. Protein sequence: CASSPGQGSDTQYF.

Concerning this clone: Other DNA variants within this sample encode the same CDR3. V is TRBV28 and J is TRBJ1-2; the D is unclear. Germline V gene data show CDR1 as MDHEN and CDR2 as SYDVKM. CDR3 length: 10 amino acids. Deletions cut 5 bases from V and 8 bases from J, with 6 bases between. The CDR3: CASSDDGYTF. Here the CDR3 DNA reads TGTGCCAGCAGTGACGACGGCTACACCTTC.

The CDR3 DNA sequence: TGTGCCAGCAGCCCACCCGGGACTAGCGGGTACAATGAGCAGTTCTTC. Protein sequence: CASSPPGTSGYNEQFF. This sequence joins TRBV5-4 and TRBJ2-1; 12 bases align to TRBD2. The V gene's germline CDR1 is SGHNT and CDR2 YYREEE (reference sequence). This CDR3 has 16 amino acids. The junction had 6 bases not matched to a gene; V was cut back by 4 bases and J by 4 bases.

V usage is TRBV6-5 and J usage is TRBJ1-6; a weak D match, TRBD1 (6 bases). Trimming stripped 7 bases from V and 10 bases from J, with 14 bases between. This CDR3 region has 13 residues. In germline, CDR1 is MNHEY, CDR2 SVGAGI. CDR3 sequence (DNA): TGTGCCAGCACACAGGGAGCGGGCTCACCCCTCCACTTT. It specifies CASTQGAGSPLHF.